These 21 T cell receptor beta chains originate from one sample sequenced in a study of blood T cell repertoires in COVID-19. Assay: immunoSEQ multiplex PCR; the TCRdb copy retains only in-frame clones and omits some. The data contain 350,000 to 450,000 clones, about 88% of them seen just once; the ten biggest clones take up over 2.5%. Sequenced sample: peripheral blood. The receptors originated from a human donor in a cohort sampled during active COVID-19.

This rearrangement joins TRBV2 to TRBJ2-1; 8 bases match TRBD2. Per germline, CDR1 SNHLY and CDR2 FYNNEI. Trimming cost V 6 bases and J 8 bases; bases outside gene matches: 12. CDR3 length equals 15 residues. This chain's CDR3 is CASRTRGGRQYEQFF. The CDR3 nucleotides read TGTGCCAGCAGGACCCGCGGGGGGCGGCAATATGAGCAGTTCTTC.

The V call is TRBV10-2, the J call TRBJ2-7; TRBD2 aligns across 7 bases. With V trimmed by 2 bases and J by 1 base, 2 bases remained unmatched. Germline V CDR1 and CDR2: WSHSY, SAAADI. The CDR3 has 14 amino acids. The CDR3 region is CASSEAGESYEQYF. For the CDR3, the DNA is TGCGCCAGCAGTGAGGCGGGAGAGTCCTACGAGCAGTACTTC.

The rearrangement joins TRBV18 to TRBJ2-2; 10 bases agree with TRBD1. This CDR3 has 16 residues. CDR1 is KGHSH and CDR2 is LQKENI in the germline V gene. Trimming cost V 5 bases and J 4 bases; bases outside gene matches: 7. The CDR3 region is CASSDRQGARTGELFF. The CDR3 DNA follows: TGTGCCAGCTCAGACCGACAGGGGGCGCGCACCGGGGAGCTGTTTTTT.

This clone was detected only a few times. CDR3: CASSRGQAYGYTF. The CDR3 nucleotides are TGTGCCAGCAGCCGAGGACAGGCCTATGGCTACACCTTC. The chain combines TRBV7-9 with TRBJ1-2; TRBD1 agrees at 7 bases. CDR1 is SEHNR and CDR2 is FQNEAQ in the germline V gene (reference sequence). Trimming at V came to 5 bases and at J to 4 bases, leaving 4 bases not matched to a gene. CDR3 size: 13 residues.

This clone was seen only a few times. The chain has TRBV30 and TRBJ1-1, with 8 bases lining up with TRBD1. V dropped 0 bases and J dropped 5; count of bases not matched to a gene: 8. This CDR3 contains 15 residues. Germline values: CDR1 GTSNPN, CDR2 SVGIG (reference sequence). The CDR3 DNA follows: TGTGCCTGGAGTGTACTGGACAGGGACGTGACTGAAGCTTTCTTT. It encodes CAWSVLDRDVTEAFF.

The V gene is TRBV6-5, the J gene TRBJ1-5; D unresolved. The CDR3 sequence is 15 residues long. V was clipped by 6 bases and J by 2 bases, with 14 bases between them. From germline, CDR1 is MNHEY and CDR2 SVGAGI. Written as DNA, the CDR3 is TGTGCCAGCAGGGCGGGGTTCGAAGGCAATCAGCCCCAGCATTTT. It yields the protein CASRAGFEGNQPQHF.

This sequence joins TRBV30 and TRBJ1-6, with 9 positions matching TRBD1. The V and J ends lost 5 bases and 7 bases, in that order; junction bases with no gene match: 3. Germline CDR1 reads GTSNPN; CDR2 reads SVGIG (reference sequence). The CDR3 consists of 13 residues. The CDR3 region has the DNA TGTGCCTGGGCTACAGGGGGCAATTCACCCCTCCACTTT. Amino acids: CAWATGGNSPLHF.

The rearrangement links TRBV30 to TRBJ2-4, with 8 bases that match TRBD2. There are 15 residues in the CDR3. Germline values: CDR1 GTSNPN, CDR2 SVGIG (reference sequence). Unmatched junction bases numbered 8, after V lost 2 bases and J lost 5 bases. CDR3 nucleotides: TGTGCCTGGAGTCTCCCTAGCGGGTGGCAAAACATTCAGTACTTC. Amino acid sequence: CAWSLPSGWQNIQYF.

This clone has only one observation. CDR3 DNA sequence: TGCGCCAGCAGCTTGGGCTCAGGGGGCAGGGGCTACACCTTC. It specifies CASSLGSGGRGYTF. The rearrangement uses TRBV5-1 and TRBJ1-2; TRBD1 aligns across 8 bases. The CDR3 is 14 amino acids. The germline gives CDR1 SGHRS, CDR2 YFSETQ. The ends lost 0 bases at V and 8 bases at J; junction bases unmatched: 6.

This clone was observed a few times. The chain joins TRBV7-8 to TRBJ1-1; 9 positions agree with TRBD1. This CDR3 is built from 15 residues. The V segment lost 5 bases and the J segment 4 bases; nucleotides outside the gene matches: 8. Looked up from germline, CDR1 is SGHVS and CDR2 is FQNEAQ. The chain's CDR3 is CASSPGGQGTTEAFF. In DNA form, the CDR3 reads TGTGCCAGCAGCCCAGGTGGACAGGGGACCACTGAAGCTTTCTTT.

The gene calls are TRBV4-2 and TRBJ1-3; D may be TRBD1 (6 bases). Germline CDR1 is LGHNA and CDR2 is YNFKEQ. CDR3 size: 16 residues. With 3 bases removed from V and 4 bases from J, the gap between germline ends came to 16 bases. The CDR3 region is CASSQRDRQDGNTIYF. Here the CDR3 DNA reads TGTGCCAGCAGCCAGAGGGACCGACAGGACGGAAACACCATATATTTT.

The chain links TRBV2 to TRBJ1-3, with D tentatively TRBD1 (5 bases). Germline lookup yields CDR1 SNHLY and CDR2 FYNNEI. The CDR3 consists of 13 residues. The V gene lost 7 bases and the J gene lost 4 bases, with 11 bases spanning the gap. CDR3 sequence reads: CASTIDRGNTIYF. The CDR3 nucleotides read TGTGCCAGCACCATCGACAGAGGAAACACCATATATTTT.

The chain links TRBV14 to TRBJ1-6, with 9 bases aligning to TRBD1. The length of the CDR3 is 14 residues. CDR1 SGHDN and CDR2 FVKESK come from the germline V gene. V trimming: 2 bases; J trimming: 10 bases; junction bases outside the gene matches: 3. The CDR3 sequence: CASSQQGQGSPLHF. The DNA for the CDR3 is TGTGCCAGCAGCCAACAGGGACAGGGATCACCCCTCCACTTT.

About this clone itself: Different DNA sequences within this sample yield the same CDR3. The V gene is TRBV15, the J gene TRBJ2-3, with 9 bases lining up with TRBD2. The germline CDR1 and CDR2 sequences are LNHNV and YYDKDF (reference sequence). With V trimmed by 5 bases and J by 0 bases, 3 bases remained unmatched. CDR3 length equals 15 residues. The CDR3 sequence: CATSASGVSTDTQYF. Written as DNA, the CDR3 is TGTGCCACCAGCGCTAGCGGGGTGAGCACAGATACGCAGTATTTT. The full variable domain, with the rest looked up from reference TRBV15 and TRBJ2-3, is DAMVIQNPRYQVTQFGKPVTLSCSQTLNHNVMYWYQQKSSQAPKLLFHYYDKDFNNEADTPDNFQSRRPNTSFCFLDIRSPGLGDTAMYLCATSASGVSTDTQYFGPGTRLTVL.

The rearrangement joins TRBV21-1 to TRBJ2-5; the table names TRBD1, a call not compared with the DNA. TRBV21-1 represents a pseudogene. The CDR3 covers 15 residues. As DNA, the CDR3 is TGTGCCAGCAGCAAAAGCCGGGACACCCAAGAGACCCAGTACTTC. This encodes CASSKSRDTQETQYF.

The V and J genes are TRBV28 and TRBJ2-3, with TRBD1 identical over 7 bases. This CDR3 is 16 amino acids long. Germline values: CDR1 MDHEN, CDR2 SYDVKM. J was trimmed by 3 bases and V by 4 bases; bases with no gene match: 10. CDR3 protein: CASSSPTGDGTDTQYF. The CDR3 DNA reads TGTGCCAGCAGTTCTCCAACAGGGGATGGGACAGATACGCAGTATTTT.

The rearrangement links TRBV5-1 to TRBJ2-7; TRBD1 aligns across 7 bases. J lost 5 bases, V lost 1 base, and 9 bases had no gene match. CDR3 length: 15 residues. Germline-derived CDR1 and CDR2 are SGHRS and YFSETQ. The CDR3 region has the DNA TGCGCCAGCAGCTTGATAACAGGGGCCCTCCACGAGCAGTACTTC. Translating gives CASSLITGALHEQYF.

This clone has a count of ten or more. V gene TRBV3-1 (or the pseudogene TRBV3-2) combines with J gene TRBJ2-7; D may be TRBD2 (5 bases). The CDR3 extends over 14 amino acids. V dropped 0 bases and J dropped 2 bases, with 8 bases sitting between them. Germline assignment: CDR1 LGHDT and CDR2 YNNKEL (reference sequence). CDR3 loop: CASSQELGPYEQYF. The CDR3, as DNA: TGTGCCAGCAGCCAAGAACTAGGTCCCTACGAGCAGTACTTC.

The chain couples TRBV28 to TRBJ2-1; no reliable D call. Germline V gives CDR1 MDHEN, CDR2 SYDVKM. Between the trimmed V and J ends, which lost 3 bases and 6 bases, there was a span of 12 bases. The CDR3 length is 14 residues. The CDR3 coding sequence is TGTGCCAGCAGTTTGAGCTTATCGGGCAATGAGCAGTTCTTC. Protein product: CASSLSLSGNEQFF.

The chain carries TRBV9 and TRBJ1-1, with TRBD1 identical over 7 bases. With V trimmed by 4 bases and J by 7 bases, 7 bases remained unmatched. The CDR3 is 13 residues long. CDR1 is SGDLS, CDR2 YYNGEE, per germline. Here the CDR3 DNA reads TGTGCCAGCAGCCGGCTCGGGGACAGTGAAGCTTTCTTT. Its translation is CASSRLGDSEAFF.

This clone was recorded only once. This sequence joins TRBV10-1 and TRBJ1-5; TRBD1 matches 8 bases. In germline, CDR1 is WNHNN, CDR2 SYGVQD (reference sequence). After removal of 7 bases from V and 6 bases from J, the junction contained 11 bases not matched to a gene. The CDR3 is 15 residues long. This CDR3 reads CASNQGAYASQPQHF. The CDR3 region has the DNA TGCGCCAGCAACCAGGGGGCTTATGCTAGTCAGCCCCAGCATTTT.